The next 22 T cell receptor beta chains were all read from a single sample in a study of identifying expanded T cells in peripheral blood. Sequencing was performed with immunoSEQ multiplex PCR; in TCRdb, only in-frame clones are kept and a portion is missing. This table has about 100,000 clones, 87% appearing once. Sequenced: blood. Receptors were obtained from a person aged 18 to 75 in good health.

There are a few counts of this clone. The chain joins TRBV5-6 to TRBJ1-1; maybe TRBD1 (5 bases). Germline CDR1 is SGHDT and CDR2 is YYEEEE. The CDR3 extends over 12 amino acids. Deletions cut 5 bases from V and 7 bases from J, with 12 bases between. CDR3 sequence (DNA): TGTGCCAGCAGTTCCAGGGCATTTGAAGCTTTCTTT. This codes for CASSSRAFEAFF. Combining the CDR3 with reference TRBV5-6 and TRBJ1-1 gives the whole variable domain DAGVTQSPTHLIKTRGQQVTLRCSPKSGHDTVSWYQQALGQGPQFIFQYYEEEERQRGNFPDRFSGHQFPNYSSELNVNALLLGDSALYLCASSSRAFEAFFGQGTRLTVV.

This rearrangement joins TRBV14 to TRBJ1-3; 7 bases fit TRBD1. V was clipped by 4 bases and J by 8 bases; unmatched bases: 11. CDR1 SGHDN and CDR2 FVKESK come from the germline V gene. The CDR3 contains 15 residues. The CDR3 sequence: CASSPTGSVSHTIYF. CDR3 DNA sequence: TGTGCCAGCAGCCCGACAGGGTCGGTTTCTCACACCATATATTTT.

This sequence joins TRBV10-3 and TRBJ1-3; no clear D. The CDR3 is 15 amino acids. V lost 3 bases to trimming and J lost 4 bases, with 13 bases between them. CDR1 is ENHRY and CDR2 is SYGVKD in the germline V gene. The CDR3 spells CAISDPGLKGNTIYF. CDR3 sequence (DNA): TGTGCCATCAGTGATCCAGGACTTAAAGGAAACACCATATATTTT.

The genes are TRBV6-6 and TRBJ1-5, with D perhaps matching TRBD1 (6 bases). V dropped 4 bases and J dropped 4 bases, with 8 bases sitting between them. Germline V CDR1 and CDR2: MNHNY, SVGAGI (reference sequence). The CDR3 has 13 residues. CDR3: CASSWDKNQPQHF. Written as DNA, the CDR3 is TGTGCCAGCAGTTGGGACAAGAATCAGCCCCAGCATTTT.

The chain links TRBV9 to TRBJ2-1, with D possibly called TRBD1 or TRBD2 (5 bases each). The CDR3 extends over 14 amino acids. With 5 bases removed from V and 5 bases from J, the gap between germline ends came to 14 bases. Germline V gene data show CDR1 as SGDLS and CDR2 as YYNGEE. Written as DNA, the CDR3 is TGTGCCAGCAGTACCGGGACGGGGAACAATGAGCAGTTCTTC. Its protein is CASSTGTGNNEQFF.

The chain joins TRBV6-5 to TRBJ2-1; D perhaps matches TRBD2 (5 bases). V was trimmed by 5 bases and J by 2 bases, leaving 7 bases between them. CDR1 MNHEY and CDR2 SVGAGI come from the germline V gene. The CDR3 loop spans 13 amino acids. The CDR3 here is CASSPLAYNEQFF. CDR3 nucleotides: TGTGCCAGCAGTCCACTAGCCTACAATGAGCAGTTCTTC.

The V gene is TRBV28, the J gene TRBJ1-2; 11 bases are shared with TRBD1. Trimming removed 6 bases from V and 5 bases from J; junction bases left unmatched: 14. CDR3 length: 17 residues. Germline V gives CDR1 MDHEN, CDR2 SYDVKM. The CDR3 reads CASRDSGTGGVVYGYTF. For the CDR3, the DNA is TGTGCCAGCAGGGATTCCGGGACAGGGGGAGTAGTTTATGGCTACACCTTC.

This clone was recorded once. This chain connects TRBV6-4 to TRBJ1-5; TRBD1 agrees at 8 bases. Germline V CDR1 and CDR2: MRHNA, SNTAGT. Unmatched junction bases numbered 20, after V lost 8 bases and J lost 5 bases. The CDR3 has 18 residues. CDR3 nucleotides: TGTGCCAGCGGCCACTTACAGGGGGACCTTGTGGTGGATCAGCCCCAGCATTTT. The encoded protein is CASGHLQGDLVVDQPQHF.

The chain carries TRBV5-8 and TRBJ2-7; unclear D gene. CDR1 and CDR2 from the germline V gene are SGHTS and YDEGEE. The CDR3 spans 15 residues. V shed 3 bases and J shed 3 bases, with 16 bases lying between them. The CDR3 coding sequence is TGTGCCAGCAGCTCCAGGAGTGTGGGAATCTACGAGCAGTACTTC. This gives the protein CASSSRSVGIYEQYF.

V and J are TRBV7-9 and TRBJ2-5; either TRBD1 or TRBD2 may supply D (6 bases each). Trimming left V 8 bases short and J 5 bases short, with 18 bases between. The germline V gene encodes CDR1 SEHNR and CDR2 FQNEAQ (reference sequence). This CDR3 is 14 amino acids long. The CDR3 DNA sequence: TGTGCCAGCGGGGGCAGGGGAGGAGGGGAGACCCAGTACTTC. It translates to CASGGRGGGETQYF.

This chain uses TRBV10-3 with TRBJ2-7; 9 bases align to TRBD1. With 3 bases clipped from V and 3 bases from J, the junction kept 3 bases outside the gene matches. The CDR3 has 14 residues. The germline V gene has CDR1 ENHRY and CDR2 SYGVKD. The CDR3 loop is CAISDPDRGYEQYF. The CDR3, as DNA: TGTGCCATCAGTGACCCGGACAGGGGCTACGAGCAGTACTTC.

The chain couples TRBV6-6 to TRBJ1-1; D remains ambiguous. The V end lost 5 bases, the J end lost 11 bases, and 18 bases lay between the germline ends. Germline V lookup: CDR1 MNHNY, CDR2 SVGAGI (reference sequence). The length of the CDR3 is 13 residues. The CDR3 sequence is CASSRPREGFAFF. The DNA for the CDR3 is TGTGCCAGCAGTAGACCCCGCGAGGGTTTTGCTTTCTTT.

The table lists this clone with a few counts. The chain combines TRBV9 with TRBJ1-1, with TRBD1 identical over 8 bases. Germline CDR1 and CDR2: SGDLS and YYNGEE. Unmatched junction bases numbered 6, after V lost 0 bases and J lost 5 bases. The CDR3 has 15 residues. CDR3 in amino acids: CASSVEAGGLTEAFF. As DNA, the CDR3 is TGTGCCAGCAGCGTAGAGGCAGGGGGCCTGACTGAAGCTTTCTTT.

The J gene is TRBJ1-2, the V gene TRBV4-3, with 7 bases fitting TRBD1. The germline CDR1 and CDR2 sequences are LGHNA and YSLEER. The CDR3 is made up of 13 amino acids. Losses at the gene ends were 4 bases for V and 10 bases for J; bases not matched to a gene: 9. CDR3 in amino acids: CASSLGDSTLYTF. CDR3 nucleotides: TGCGCCAGCAGCCTCGGGGACAGTACTCTCTACACCTTC.

The rearrangement uses TRBV19 and TRBJ2-3; D gene unclear. The V gene's germline CDR1 is LNHDA and CDR2 SQIVND (reference sequence). Trimming stripped 6 bases from V and 7 bases from J, with 11 bases between. This CDR3 has 12 amino acids. Here the CDR3 reads CASRASGNTQYF. In DNA, the CDR3 is TGTGCCAGTAGGGCCTCGGGCAATACGCAGTATTTT.

In its sample, this clone was seen once. This chain connects TRBV6-5 to TRBJ1-2, with D possibly being TRBD1 (5 bases). The ends were cut back, 8 bases at V and 0 bases at J, with 10 bases in the middle. CDR1 is MNHEY, CDR2 SVGAGI, per germline. The CDR3 is made up of 13 amino acids. The CDR3 spells CASRDYPNYGYTF. CDR3 DNA sequence: TGTGCCAGCCGGGACTATCCTAACTATGGCTACACCTTC.

The rearrangement uses TRBV2 and TRBJ2-1, with TRBD2 matching 14 bases. The CDR3 is made up of 14 amino acids. Trimming took 8 bases from V and 12 from J; bases not matched to a gene: 9. The V gene's germline CDR1 is SNHLY and CDR2 FYNNEI. CDR3 in DNA: TGTGCCAGCGCGACTAGCGGGGGGGCCAAGGTGCAGTTCTTC. Translating it yields CASATSGGAKVQFF. Combining the CDR3 with reference TRBV2 and TRBJ2-1 gives the whole variable domain EPEVTQTPSHQVTQMGQEVILRCVPISNHLYFYWYRQILGQKVEFLVSFYNNEISEKSEIFDDQFSVERPDGSNFTLKIRSTKLEDSAMYFCASATSGGAKVQFFGPGTRLTVL.

This clone has a single count. The rearrangement links TRBV5-1 to TRBJ1-2; 7 bases fit TRBD1. Looked up from germline, CDR1 is SGHRS and CDR2 is YFSETQ. Germline trimming cut 4 bases from V and 1 base from J; bases unmatched to any gene: 10. The CDR3 has 16 amino acids. The DNA for the CDR3 is TGCGCCAGCAGCCCAATGGGACAGACGTTTAACTATGGCTACACCTTC. This codes for CASSPMGQTFNYGYTF. The complete variable domain, with remaining parts taken from reference TRBV5-1 and TRBJ1-2, reads KAGVTQTPRYLIKTRGQQVTLSCSPISGHRSVSWYQQTPGQGLQFLFEYFSETQRNKGNFPGRFSGRQFSNSRSEMNVSTLELGDSALYLCASSPMGQTFNYGYTFGSGTRLTVV.

The genes are TRBV5-4 and TRBJ2-7; 10 bases map to TRBD1. This CDR3 is 15 amino acids long. Germline assignment: CDR1 SGHNT and CDR2 YYREEE (reference sequence). With 0 bases clipped from V and 2 bases from J, the junction kept 2 bases outside the gene matches. CDR3: CASSLGQGATYEQYF. DNA for the CDR3: TGTGCCAGCAGCTTGGGACAGGGGGCAACCTACGAGCAGTACTTC.

The chain combines TRBV6-5 with TRBJ2-5, with D unresolved. Germline CDR1 reads MNHEY; CDR2 reads SVGAGI. The V gene lost 5 bases and the J gene lost 7 bases, with 14 bases spanning the gap. The CDR3 is 13 amino acids. The CDR3 reads CASSTGFSGTQYF. CDR3 DNA sequence: TGTGCCAGCAGTACGGGCTTTTCGGGGACCCAGTACTTC.

J is TRBJ2-7 and V is TRBV7-9; 9 bases are shared with TRBD2. V shed 5 bases, J shed 4 bases, and the junction held 12 bases outside the gene matches. From germline, CDR1 is SEHNR and CDR2 FQNEAQ (reference sequence). The CDR3 is made up of 16 amino acids. CDR3 protein: CASSPIWRGGLYEQYF. In nucleotides, the CDR3 is TGTGCCAGCAGCCCCATATGGCGGGGGGGCTTGTACGAGCAGTACTTC.

V and J are TRBV4-3 and TRBJ2-3, with 11 bases that match TRBD2. The V and J ends lost 4 bases and 4 bases, in that order; junction bases with no gene match: 4. This CDR3 has 15 amino acids. The germline V gene encodes CDR1 LGHNA and CDR2 YSLEER. The CDR3 loop reads CASSPTSGVADTQYF. The CDR3 DNA is TGCGCCAGCAGCCCGACTAGCGGGGTTGCAGATACGCAGTATTTT.